This T cell receptor beta chain was documented in a study of blood T cell repertoires in COVID-19. Turning to the study itself: In each case, the material was cDNA or gDNA derived from T cells, B-cell-depleted T cells, or PBMCs.

While infection was still active, Seattle patients were enrolled and then followed longitudinally. V lost 3 bases and J 8 bases, leaving 16 bases between the germline ends. Germline-derived CDR1 and CDR2 are KGHSH and LQKENI. The CDR3 has 14 residues. TCRdb keeps only in-frame clones here, not all; method: immunoSEQ multiplex PCR. The table shows roughly 200,000 clones, with approximately 78% occurring only once. The chain employs TRBV18 and TRBJ1-2; no reliable D call. The clonotype was recovered from an elderly woman with COVID-19, enrolled during active disease. The sample was peripheral blood. CDR3 residues: CASSPGSRSRGYTF. CDR3 in DNA: TGTGCCAGCTCACCGGGGAGCAGGTCAAGAGGCTACACCTTC.